The next 31 T cell receptor beta chains were all read from a single sample in a study of blood T cell repertoires in COVID-19. The protocol was immunoSEQ multiplex PCR, while the TCRdb copy is restricted to in-frame clones and leaves out a portion. Here the sample spans about 87,000 clones, around three quarters being singletons. Material for sequencing was peripheral blood. These receptors came from a woman aged 45-59 years with acute or convalescent COVID-19.

This chain connects TRBV6-6 to TRBJ2-4; D may be TRBD1 (6 bases). Trimming removed 0 bases from V and 0 bases from J, with 9 bases in between. This CDR3 has 16 residues. Germline V lookup: CDR1 MNHNY, CDR2 SVGAGI (reference sequence). This CDR3 is CASSYSQGLAKNIQYF. CDR3 DNA sequence: TGTGCCAGCAGTTACTCCCAGGGGCTAGCCAAAAACATTCAGTACTTC.

This clone was seen a few times. J is TRBJ2-2 and V is TRBV15; no reliable D call. The V end was cut by 0 bases, the J end by 5 bases, with 10 bases between. The germline gives CDR1 LNHNV, CDR2 YYDKDF (reference sequence). The CDR3 runs 15 residues. The CDR3 protein is CATSRDRSGTGELFF. Written as DNA, the CDR3 is TGTGCCACCAGCAGAGATAGAAGTGGTACCGGGGAGCTGTTTTTT.

CDR3 sequence: CASSGQGDSPLHF. The CDR3 DNA sequence: TGTGCCAGCAGTGGACAGGGCGATTCACCCCTCCACTTT. The chain employs TRBV6-6 and TRBJ1-6, with TRBD1 identical over 8 bases. The junction had 2 bases not matched to a gene; V was cut back by 5 bases and J by 8 bases. CDR1 is MNHNY, CDR2 SVGAGI, per germline (reference sequence). The CDR3 spans 13 residues.

This clone was seen a few times. The chain links TRBV4-2 to TRBJ2-7; 12 bases match TRBD1. In germline, CDR1 is LGHNA, CDR2 YNFKEQ. The CDR3 sequence is 19 residues long. V lost 0 bases to trimming and J lost 6 bases; unmatched junction nucleotides: 15. The CDR3 DNA is TGTGCCAGCAGCCAAGAGTTTGAGGTTTTGGGGACAGGGGGCATCGAGCAGTACTTC. Translated, it gives CASSQEFEVLGTGGIEQYF.

CDR3 nucleotides: TGTGCCAGCAGCCTAATGGGGGGCACTGAAGCTTTCTTT. Translating it yields CASSLMGGTEAFF. The chain is built from TRBV13 and TRBJ1-1; D perhaps matches TRBD1 (5 bases). The germline V and J ends were trimmed by 5 bases and 4 bases, with 11 bases remaining between them. This CDR3 is built from 13 residues. Germline CDR1 and CDR2: PRHDT and FYEKMQ (reference sequence). Looking up the rest from reference TRBV13 and TRBJ1-1 gives the full variable domain: AAGVIQSPRHLIKEKRETATLKCYPIPRHDTVYWYQQGPGQDPQFLISFYEKMQSDKGSIPDRFSAQQFSDYHSELNMSSLELGDSALYFCASSLMGGTEAFFGQGTRLTVV.

This chain joins TRBV7-9 and TRBJ1-2; 9 nucleotides agree with TRBD1. Germline loops: CDR1 SEHNR, CDR2 FQNEAQ (reference sequence). After removal of 6 bases from V and 9 bases from J, the junction contained 11 bases not matched to a gene. The CDR3 covers 14 residues. The CDR3, as DNA: TGTGCCAGCAGGCTACGCCGGGACAGGGATCGCTACACCTTC. Its translation is CASRLRRDRDRYTF.

The rearrangement joins TRBV30 to TRBJ2-7; the match to TRBD2 covers 7 bases. This CDR3 has 16 residues. From germline, CDR1 is GTSNPN and CDR2 SVGIG (reference sequence). The V and J ends lost 0 bases and 7 bases, in that order; junction bases with no gene match: 15. The chain's CDR3 is CAWSVRGGALIREQYF. In nucleotides, the CDR3 is TGTGCCTGGAGTGTACGGGGAGGGGCCCTGATTAGAGAGCAGTACTTC.

The V call is TRBV28, the J call TRBJ2-1, with TRBD1 matching 8 bases. The V gene's germline CDR1 is MDHEN and CDR2 SYDVKM. The junction had 12 bases not matched to a gene; V was cut back by 5 bases and J by 6 bases. This CDR3 is built from 16 residues. The CDR3: CASSGTGQVVRNEQFF. CDR3 bases: TGTGCCAGCAGTGGGACGGGACAGGTGGTTCGCAATGAGCAGTTCTTC.

The chain couples TRBV12-5 to TRBJ1-1; no reliable D call. This CDR3 is built from 13 residues. Germline V gene lookup returns CDR1 LGHNT and CDR2 FRNRAP. Between the trimmed V and J ends, which lost 5 bases and 5 bases, there was a span of 12 bases. CDR3 sequence: CASGVAGRTEAFF. DNA for the CDR3: TGTGCTAGTGGTGTGGCAGGAAGGACTGAAGCTTTCTTT.

The V gene is TRBV5-6, the J gene TRBJ2-1; D is unclear. This CDR3 spans 13 amino acids. The germline V gene has CDR1 SGHDT and CDR2 YYEEEE. Trimming cost V 2 bases and J 3 bases, with 6 bases left between them. The CDR3 is CASSFVIYNEQFF. CDR3 nucleotide sequence: TGTGCCAGCAGCTTTGTCATCTACAATGAGCAGTTCTTC.

The chain combines TRBV18 with TRBJ2-1, with 7 bases fitting TRBD2. Germline V gene data show CDR1 as KGHSH and CDR2 as LQKENI. The V and J ends lost 2 bases and 8 bases, in that order; junction bases with no gene match: 0. This CDR3 comprises 12 residues. The CDR3 spells CASSPGRDEQFF. The CDR3 DNA is TGTGCCAGCTCACCAGGGAGGGATGAGCAGTTCTTC.

This clone turned up a few times. The rearrangement joins TRBV5-6 to TRBJ1-1; a weak D match, TRBD1 (5 bases). The ends were cut back, 4 bases at V and 5 bases at J, with 24 bases in the middle. The germline CDR1 and CDR2 sequences are SGHDT and YYEEEE. The CDR3 loop spans 17 amino acids. For the CDR3, the DNA is TGTGCCAGCAGCACGGAGGGTGCGTTTGACGGGGGGACTGAAGCTTTCTTT. Its translation: CASSTEGAFDGGTEAFF.

The rearrangement joins TRBV7-9 to TRBJ1-3; possibly TRBD1 for D (6 bases). Germline V CDR1 and CDR2: SEHNR, FQNEAQ (reference sequence). V was shortened by 1 base and J by 4 bases, with 14 bases between the two germline ends. The CDR3 runs 16 residues. CDR3 DNA: TGTGCCAGCAGCTTAGAAGGGACAAGAGACGGAAACACCATATATTTT. It translates to CASSLEGTRDGNTIYF.

V and J are TRBV28 and TRBJ1-2, with D perhaps TRBD1 (5 bases). The germline V gene has CDR1 MDHEN and CDR2 SYDVKM. V was pared by 6 bases and J by 2 bases, with 16 bases between. This CDR3 is 15 amino acids long. The DNA of the CDR3 is TGTGCCAGCAGCCTCGGGGGGTTCAAGAACTATGGCTACACCTTC. Its protein is CASSLGGFKNYGYTF.

The V call is TRBV18, the J call TRBJ1-1; the D gene is possibly TRBD1 (6 bases). V was clipped by 5 bases and J by 0 bases, with 16 bases between them. Looked up from germline, CDR1 is KGHSH and CDR2 is LQKENI. The CDR3 covers 16 residues. This CDR3 reads CASSSDSGVLNTEAFF. CDR3 nucleotide sequence: TGTGCCAGCTCATCAGACTCAGGGGTTCTGAACACTGAAGCTTTCTTT.

This chain links TRBV29-1 with TRBJ2-1, with 7 bases aligning to TRBD2. J gave up 7 bases and V 8 bases, and 8 bases lay outside the gene matches. This CDR3 spans 12 amino acids. Germline CDR1 and CDR2: SQVTM and ANQGSEA. The CDR3 protein is CSTWTGGNEQFF. The CDR3 nucleotides are TGCAGCACCTGGACGGGGGGTAATGAGCAGTTCTTC.

The chain combines TRBV4-2 with TRBJ2-3; TRBD1 is a possible D gene (6 bases). This CDR3 has 16 amino acids. V dropped 4 bases and J dropped 3 bases, with 17 bases sitting between them. Germline CDR1 LGHNA, CDR2 YNFKEQ. In DNA, the CDR3 is TGTGCCAGCAGCCTACCAGGGGAGCGAACAACAGATACGCAGTATTTT. Translation: CASSLPGERTTDTQYF.

The chain uses TRBV7-9 and TRBJ2-3; 7 bases map to TRBD1. Per germline, CDR1 SEHNR and CDR2 FQNEAQ (reference sequence). V shed 5 bases, J shed 2 bases, and the junction held 10 bases outside the gene matches. This CDR3 is 16 amino acids long. This CDR3 reads CASSELTGSATDTQYF. The CDR3 DNA sequence: TGTGCCAGCAGCGAACTGACAGGGTCTGCCACAGATACGCAGTATTTT.

The rearrangement links TRBV30 to TRBJ2-4, with 7 nucleotides matching TRBD1. Per germline, CDR1 GTSNPN and CDR2 SVGIG (reference sequence). This CDR3 contains 11 residues. J lost 7 bases, V lost 7 bases, and 4 bases had no gene match. CDR3 sequence (DNA): TGTGCCTTCAACAGGGGTAACATTCAGTACTTC. Protein sequence: CAFNRGNIQYF.

This sequence joins TRBV5-1 and TRBJ1-4; 10 nucleotides agree with TRBD1. The CDR3 runs to 16 residues. The trim removed 4 bases at V and 8 bases at J, leaving 11 bases unmatched. CDR1 is SGHRS, CDR2 YFSETQ, per germline. CDR3: CASSPQGTGVREKLFF. The CDR3 DNA reads as TGCGCCAGCAGCCCCCAAGGGACAGGGGTGAGAGAAAAACTGTTTTTT. Using reference TRBV5-1 and TRBJ1-4 for the parts outside the CDR3, the full variable domain is KAGVTQTPRYLIKTRGQQVTLSCSPISGHRSVSWYQQTPGQGLQFLFEYFSETQRNKGNFPGRFSGRQFSNSRSEMNVSTLELGDSALYLCASSPQGTGVREKLFFGSGTQLSVL.

The rearrangement joins TRBV7-9 to TRBJ2-1; D may be TRBD1 (6 bases). Germline loops: CDR1 SEHNR, CDR2 FQNEAQ (reference sequence). V lost 0 bases and J 1 base, leaving 10 bases between the germline ends. The CDR3 length is 16 residues. CDR3 sequence: CASSLALQGSYNEQFF. The CDR3 nucleotides read TGTGCCAGCAGCTTAGCGCTTCAGGGGTCCTACAATGAGCAGTTCTTC. Full variable domain (remainder filled in from reference TRBV7-9 and TRBJ2-1): DTGVSQNPRHKITKRGQNVTFRCDPISEHNRLYWYRQTLGQGPEFLTYFQNEAQLEKSRLLSDRFSAERPKGSFSTLEIQRTEQGDSAMYLCASSLALQGSYNEQFFGPGTRLTVL.

This chain links TRBV30 with TRBJ1-1; 7 bases agree with TRBD1. V lost 3 bases, J lost 7 bases, and 23 bases stayed unmatched. This CDR3 is built from 18 residues. CDR1 is GTSNPN and CDR2 is SVGIG in the germline V gene (reference sequence). CDR3 residues: CAWSYPDRVLLGVGEAFF. As DNA, the CDR3 is TGTGCCTGGAGCTACCCTGACAGGGTTTTGCTTGGGGTTGGTGAAGCTTTCTTT.

The chain joins TRBV4-2 to TRBJ2-5; 8 bases map to TRBD2. The germline gives CDR1 LGHNA, CDR2 YNFKEQ. V lost 0 bases, J lost 1 base, and 4 bases stayed unmatched. The CDR3 consists of 16 residues. Here the CDR3 DNA reads TGTGCCAGCAGCCAAGAGAAGCGGGGGCCCCAAGAGACCCAGTACTTC. Translation: CASSQEKRGPQETQYF.

V and J are TRBV28 and TRBJ1-1; TRBD1 matches at 7 bases. Germline V gene lookup returns CDR1 MDHEN and CDR2 SYDVKM. Losses at the gene ends were 5 bases for V and 2 bases for J; bases not matched to a gene: 5. The CDR3 spans 14 residues. The CDR3 loop is CASSPLGGNTEAFF. The CDR3 DNA is TGTGCCAGCAGTCCCTTAGGGGGCAACACTGAAGCTTTCTTT.

This chain connects TRBV5-1 to TRBJ1-2, with D possibly matching TRBD1 (5 bases). Germline V CDR1 and CDR2: SGHRS, YFSETQ. V was cut by 3 bases and J by 11 bases, with 14 bases left in between. The CDR3 loop spans 12 amino acids. CDR3 sequence reads: CASSSMDMVYTF. The CDR3 nucleotides read TGCGCCAGCAGCTCCATGGACATGGTGTACACCTTC.

This clone was found once. V is TRBV7-9 and J is TRBJ2-7; the D gene is possibly TRBD1 (8 bases). Germline lookup yields CDR1 SEHNR and CDR2 FQNEAQ (reference sequence). There are 16 residues in the CDR3. V lost 1 base to trimming and J lost 3 bases, with 16 bases between them. The CDR3 DNA follows: TGTGCCAGCAGCTTAGGAACAGGGGGAGGGGGCTACGAGCAGTACTTC. Encoded protein: CASSLGTGGGGYEQYF.

This rearrangement joins TRBV6-5 to TRBJ2-7; 8 nucleotides line up with TRBD2. Trimming cost V 2 bases and J 8 bases; bases outside gene matches: 11. The CDR3 is made up of 15 amino acids. Per germline, CDR1 MNHEY and CDR2 SVGAGI. The CDR3 bases are TGTGCCAGCAGTTACATTACCGGGGGGGCGAATAAGCAGTACTTC. Translating gives CASSYITGGANKQYF.

The V gene is TRBV27, the J gene TRBJ2-2, with 9 bases that match TRBD2. Germline values: CDR1 MNHEY, CDR2 SMNVEV (reference sequence). The CDR3 is 19 residues long. Losses at the gene ends were 1 base for V and 1 base for J; bases not matched to a gene: 10. The CDR3 protein is CASSLWSLVAGVNTGELFF. In DNA form, the CDR3 reads TGTGCCAGCAGTTTATGGAGTCTTGTAGCGGGGGTGAACACCGGGGAGCTGTTTTTT.

Details on this clone: Other DNA sequences in the sample encode the same CDR3. The V and J genes are TRBV19 and TRBJ1-1; D ambiguous. The CDR3 contains 15 residues. The ends were cut back, 3 bases at V and 1 base at J, with 12 bases in the middle. The germline V gene encodes CDR1 LNHDA and CDR2 SQIVND (reference sequence). In DNA, the CDR3 is TGTGCCAGTAGTATGAGGGTAACAAAGAACACTGAAGCTTTCTTT. This gives the protein CASSMRVTKNTEAFF.

This chain connects TRBV6-6 to TRBJ2-2, with 9 bases identical to TRBD2. The CDR3 is 15 amino acids. CDR1 MNHNY and CDR2 SVGAGI come from the germline V gene (reference sequence). V was pared by 6 bases and J by 1 base, with 3 bases of the junction left unmatched. The chain's CDR3 is CASSFSGGNTGELFF. The DNA for the CDR3 is TGTGCCAGCAGCTTTAGCGGGGGGAACACCGGGGAGCTGTTTTTT.

The chain recombines TRBV3-1 (or the pseudogene TRBV3-2) with TRBJ2-5; D not certain. Germline-derived CDR1 and CDR2 are LGHDT and YNNKEL (reference sequence). V lost 1 base to trimming and J lost 0 bases, with 12 bases between them. CDR3 length: 16 residues. The CDR3 is CASSQGRSANQETQYF. In DNA, the CDR3 is TGTGCCAGCAGCCAAGGTCGCTCAGCGAACCAAGAGACCCAGTACTTC.